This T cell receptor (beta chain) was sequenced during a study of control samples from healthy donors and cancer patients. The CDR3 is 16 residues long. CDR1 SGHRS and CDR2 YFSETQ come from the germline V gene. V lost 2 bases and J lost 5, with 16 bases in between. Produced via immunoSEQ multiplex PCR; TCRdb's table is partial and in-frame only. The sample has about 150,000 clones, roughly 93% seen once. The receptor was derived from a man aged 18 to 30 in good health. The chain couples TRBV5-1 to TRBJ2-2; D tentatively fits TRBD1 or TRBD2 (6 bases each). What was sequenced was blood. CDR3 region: CASSFEVGGRTGELFF. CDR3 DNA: TGCGCCAGCAGCTTCGAGGTGGGGGGCCGGACCGGGGAGCTGTTTTTT.